This paragraph reports one T cell receptor beta chain. The data are from a study of blood T cell repertoires in COVID-19. Study details: PBMCs, B-cell-depleted T cells, or T cells were the source of the cDNA or gDNA that made up the material.

In the authors' workflow: For nucleated cells, counts were estimated from reference gene primer amplification. Assay: immunoSEQ multiplex PCR; the TCRdb copy retains only in-frame clones and omits some. That table supplies the V and J calls and clone size; D and trimming were determined from the DNA. The sample lists some 180,000 clones, around 83% seen once, with 13% in the top ten. Trimming took 1 base from V and 10 from J, leaving 6 bases between them. The CDR3 contains 11 residues. Germline V lookup: CDR1 SGHNT, CDR2 YYREEE (reference sequence). The clonotype comes from a human donor in a cohort sampled during active COVID-19. The sequenced sample was peripheral blood. The chain has TRBV5-4 and TRBJ2-1; D call uncertain. CDR3: CASSLYSEQFF. The CDR3 DNA sequence: TGTGCCAGCAGCTTGTACAGCGAGCAGTTCTTC.